Sequencing of this T cell receptor (beta chain) was carried out in a study of blood T cell repertoires in COVID-19. This CDR3 comprises 18 residues. CDR1 KGHDR and CDR2 SFDVKD come from the germline V gene. The J segment lost 0 bases and the V segment lost 7 bases, leaving 15 bases of the junction unmatched. As originally analysed: Estimates of nucleated cell counts were drawn from the amplification of reference gene primers. This table comes from immunoSEQ multiplex PCR, and its TCRdb copy is limited to in-frame clones, with some not included. The DNA was the basis for D and trimming; V, J and clone size are from that table. The repertoire consists of around 190,000 clones, with about four fifths occurring once and the leading ten covering 6.5%.

The chain links TRBV24-1 to TRBJ2-7, with TRBD1 identical over 9 bases. This TCR was recovered from a man aged 65-85 years with active or convalescent COVID-19. What was sequenced was peripheral blood. The CDR3 sequence is CATRGPGTGTRSSYEQYF. The CDR3 DNA is TGTGCCACCAGGGGACCCGGGACAGGGACACGGAGCTCCTACGAGCAGTACTTC.